Listed below are T cell receptor beta chains from one sample, sequenced in a study of blood T cell repertoires in COVID-19. Sequenced by immunoSEQ multiplex PCR; TCRdb stores in-frame clones only, minus some. The table has fewer than 130,000 clones, under 75% seen once. Sequenced: peripheral blood. These receptors were collected from a woman in her sixties or seventies with acute or convalescent COVID-19. Both conserved end residues are part of each CDR3. Fields, in order: CDR3 protein, CDR3 DNA, V gene, J gene, D gene, CDR3 length, clone size. The D gene is left open where the match is weak. Clone size is not always given. Where it is, it says once, few, many or a class for expanded clones.

CDR3aa: CASSPKGLYAYEQYF; CDR3nt: TGTGCCAGCAGCCCCAAGGGACTGTACGCCTACGAGCAGTACTTC; v_gene: TRBV27; j_gene: TRBJ2-7; d_gene: NA; len: 15; abundance: NA
CDR3aa: CASSPTGDYTDTQYF; CDR3nt: TGTGCCAGCAGCCCGACAGGAGATTACACAGATACGCAGTATTTT; v_gene: TRBV5-4; j_gene: TRBJ2-3; d_gene: NA; len: 15; abundance: NA
CDR3aa: CASSIGLAGRNTQYF; CDR3nt: TGTGCCAGCAGCATTGGACTAGCGGGGCGGAATACGCAGTATTTT; v_gene: TRBV28; j_gene: TRBJ2-3; d_gene: TRBD2; len: 15; abundance: NA
CDR3aa: CASASGREQYF; CDR3nt: TGTGCCAGCGCCTCTGGGAGAGAGCAGTACTTC; v_gene: TRBV28; j_gene: TRBJ2-7; d_gene: NA; len: 11; abundance: NA
CDR3aa: CASTLTVGHGYTF; CDR3nt: TGTGCCAGCACCTTGACAGTTGGGCATGGCTACACCTTC; v_gene: TRBV2; j_gene: TRBJ1-2; d_gene: NA; len: 13; abundance: NA
CDR3aa: CASSPTKTLDRRNYNEQFF; CDR3nt: TGTGCCAGCAGTCCCACCAAGACGTTAGACAGGAGAAACTACAATGAGCAGTTCTTC; v_gene: TRBV6-6; j_gene: TRBJ2-1; d_gene: NA; len: 19; abundance: NA
CDR3aa: CASNEQGHIYEQYF; CDR3nt: TGTGCCAGCAATGAACAGGGACATATCTACGAGCAGTACTTC; v_gene: TRBV6-6; j_gene: TRBJ2-7; d_gene: NA; len: 14; abundance: NA
CDR3aa: CASSISRGSNQPQHF; CDR3nt: TGTGCCAGTAGTATCTCCAGGGGTAGCAATCAGCCCCAGCATTTT; v_gene: TRBV19; j_gene: TRBJ1-5; d_gene: NA; len: 15; abundance: NA
CDR3aa: CASSVTSPPGDTEAFF; CDR3nt: TGTGCCAGCTCAGTAACATCACCTCCGGGGGACACTGAAGCTTTCTTT; v_gene: TRBV18; j_gene: TRBJ1-1; d_gene: NA; len: 16; abundance: NA
CDR3aa: CASRLTGGQPQHF; CDR3nt: TGTGCCAGCAGACTGACAGGGGGTCAGCCCCAGCATTTT; v_gene: TRBV6-5; j_gene: TRBJ1-5; d_gene: TRBD1; len: 13; abundance: NA
CDR3aa: CASRNPGEYGYTF; CDR3nt: TGTGCCAGCAGAAACCCAGGGGAGTACGGCTACACCTTC; v_gene: TRBV12-3/TRBV12-4; j_gene: TRBJ1-2; d_gene: NA; len: 13; abundance: NA
CDR3aa: CASSLMAQETQYF; CDR3nt: TGTGCCAGCAGTTTAATGGCACAAGAGACCCAGTACTTC; v_gene: TRBV12-3/TRBV12-4; j_gene: TRBJ2-5; d_gene: NA; len: 13; abundance: NA
CDR3aa: CASSSYSKQYF; CDR3nt: TGTGCCAGCAGTTCCTACTCGAAGCAGTACTTC; v_gene: TRBV12-3/TRBV12-4; j_gene: TRBJ2-7; d_gene: NA; len: 11; abundance: NA
CDR3aa: CASSEGTNTEAFF; CDR3nt: TGTGCCAGCAGTGAGGGGACAAACACTGAAGCTTTCTTT; v_gene: TRBV28; j_gene: TRBJ1-1; d_gene: NA; len: 13; abundance: NA
CDR3aa: CASTPPGQDSSEQYF; CDR3nt: TGTGCCAGCACCCCCCCGGGACAGGATTCATCGGAGCAGTACTTC; v_gene: TRBV7-2; j_gene: TRBJ2-7; d_gene: TRBD1; len: 15; abundance: NA
CDR3aa: CASSFLGTELSTDTQYF; CDR3nt: TGCGCCAGCAGCTTTCTCGGGACAGAGTTATCCACAGATACGCAGTATTTT; v_gene: TRBV5-1; j_gene: TRBJ2-3; d_gene: TRBD1; len: 17; abundance: NA
CDR3aa: CSVGQGSNQPQHF; CDR3nt: TGCAGCGTTGGACAGGGGAGCAATCAGCCCCAGCATTTT; v_gene: TRBV29-1; j_gene: TRBJ1-5; d_gene: TRBD1; len: 13; abundance: NA
CDR3aa: CASSPRRGLHRGGTEAFF; CDR3nt: TGTGCCAGCAGCCCTCGCAGGGGGCTTCACAGAGGAGGCACTGAAGCTTTCTTT; v_gene: TRBV7-3; j_gene: TRBJ1-1; d_gene: TRBD1; len: 18; abundance: NA
CDR3aa: CASSAREASPNTEAFF; CDR3nt: TGTGCCAGCTCCGCGCGGGAGGCCTCTCCCAACACTGAAGCTTTCTTT; v_gene: TRBV18; j_gene: TRBJ1-1; d_gene: NA; len: 16; abundance: NA
CDR3aa: CASRNRKGQPQHF; CDR3nt: TGTGCCAGCAGAAACAGGAAGGGTCAGCCCCAGCATTTT; v_gene: TRBV6-5; j_gene: TRBJ1-5; d_gene: NA; len: 13; abundance: NA
CDR3aa: CASSSVRDTGNTIYF; CDR3nt: TGTGCCAGCAGCTCGGTCCGGGATACTGGAAACACCATATATTTT; v_gene: TRBV11-2; j_gene: TRBJ1-3; d_gene: NA; len: 15; abundance: many
CDR3aa: CASSSGTLYTEAFF; CDR3nt: TGTGCCAGCAGCTCCGGGACACTTTACACTGAAGCTTTCTTT; v_gene: TRBV5-4; j_gene: TRBJ1-1; d_gene: NA; len: 14; abundance: many
CDR3aa: CAITRTVTNTGELFF; CDR3nt: TGTGCCATCACCCGAACTGTGACGAACACCGGGGAGCTGTTTTTT; v_gene: TRBV10-3; j_gene: TRBJ2-2; d_gene: NA; len: 15; abundance: few
CDR3aa: CASSTVNSPLHF; CDR3nt: TGTGCCAGCAGTACTGTCAATTCACCCCTCCACTTT; v_gene: TRBV9; j_gene: TRBJ1-6; d_gene: NA; len: 12; abundance: NA
CDR3aa: CASSQRTAQATNEKLFF; CDR3nt: TGTGCCAGCAGCCAAAGGACAGCACAAGCAACTAATGAAAAACTGTTTTTT; v_gene: TRBV14; j_gene: TRBJ1-4; d_gene: NA; len: 17; abundance: few
CDR3aa: CASSLTGVGTTDTQYF; CDR3nt: TGTGCCAGCAGCTTGACAGGGGTTGGAACCACAGATACGCAGTATTTT; v_gene: TRBV5-4; j_gene: TRBJ2-3; d_gene: TRBD1; len: 16; abundance: NA
CDR3aa: CASSFDGRGQETQYF; CDR3nt: TGCGCCAGCAGCTTCGACGGGAGGGGACAAGAGACCCAGTACTTC; v_gene: TRBV5-1; j_gene: TRBJ2-5; d_gene: TRBD2; len: 15; abundance: NA
CDR3aa: CASSPDTYEQYF; CDR3nt: TGTGCCAGCAGCCCGGACACCTACGAGCAGTACTTC; v_gene: TRBV5-4; j_gene: TRBJ2-7; d_gene: NA; len: 12; abundance: NA
CDR3aa: CASSISGASNQPQHF; CDR3nt: TGTGCCAGTAGTATTAGCGGGGCCAGCAATCAGCCCCAGCATTTT; v_gene: TRBV19; j_gene: TRBJ1-5; d_gene: NA; len: 15; abundance: few
CDR3aa: CASSTYGTGFGETQYF; CDR3nt: TGTGCCAGCTCTACCTATGGGACAGGGTTCGGCGAGACCCAGTACTTC; v_gene: TRBV18; j_gene: TRBJ2-5; d_gene: TRBD1; len: 16; abundance: NA
CDR3aa: CASSDSPGQRFPEAFF; CDR3nt: TGTGCCAGCAGTGACTCCCCGGGACAGCGGTTTCCTGAAGCTTTCTTT; v_gene: TRBV6-2/TRBV6-3; j_gene: TRBJ1-1; d_gene: TRBD1; len: 16; abundance: NA
CDR3aa: CASSLTDQETQYF; CDR3nt: TGTGCCAGCAGTTTAACTGACCAAGAGACCCAGTACTTC; v_gene: TRBV11-3; j_gene: TRBJ2-5; d_gene: NA; len: 13; abundance: few
CDR3aa: CASSYRDRDYGYTF; CDR3nt: TGTGCCAGCAGTTACCGGGACAGGGACTATGGCTACACCTTC; v_gene: TRBV6-6; j_gene: TRBJ1-2; d_gene: TRBD1; len: 14; abundance: NA
CDR3aa: CASSVNGQNNSPLHF; CDR3nt: TGCGCCAGCAGCGTCAACGGACAGAATAATTCACCCCTCCACTTT; v_gene: TRBV5-1; j_gene: TRBJ1-6; d_gene: NA; len: 15; abundance: NA
CDR3aa: CASSDGRVTYNEQFF; CDR3nt: TGTGCCAGCAGTGACGGCAGGGTTACCTACAATGAGCAGTTCTTC; v_gene: TRBV2; j_gene: TRBJ2-1; d_gene: NA; len: 15; abundance: NA
CDR3aa: CSAQTGPGDEQYF; CDR3nt: TGCAGCGCCCAGACAGGGCCTGGCGACGAGCAGTACTTC; v_gene: TRBV29-1; j_gene: TRBJ2-7; d_gene: TRBD1; len: 13; abundance: NA
CDR3aa: CATSPVGGINEQYF; CDR3nt: TGTGCCACCAGCCCGGTGGGAGGGATTAACGAGCAGTACTTC; v_gene: TRBV15; j_gene: TRBJ2-7; d_gene: TRBD2; len: 14; abundance: NA
CDR3aa: CASSSVSNYGYTF; CDR3nt: TGTGCCAGCAGCTCAGTGTCTAACTATGGCTACACCTTC; v_gene: TRBV5-4; j_gene: TRBJ1-2; d_gene: NA; len: 13; abundance: NA
CDR3aa: CASSLRGGYGYTF; CDR3nt: TGTGCCAGCAGTTTAAGGGGTGGCTATGGCTACACCTTC; v_gene: TRBV12-3/TRBV12-4; j_gene: TRBJ1-2; d_gene: NA; len: 13; abundance: NA
CDR3aa: CASSPGEAYGYTF; CDR3nt: TGTGCCAGCAGCCCCGGAGAGGCCTATGGCTACACCTTC; v_gene: TRBV28; j_gene: TRBJ1-2; d_gene: NA; len: 13; abundance: once
CDR3aa: CASSSGKRVLYEQYF; CDR3nt: TGTGCCAGCAGTAGCGGGAAGAGAGTTCTGTACGAGCAGTACTTC; v_gene: TRBV28; j_gene: TRBJ2-7; d_gene: TRBD2; len: 15; abundance: NA
CDR3aa: CASSLGTGGNGYTF; CDR3nt: TGTGCCAGCAGCTTAGGGACAGGGGGCAACGGCTACACCTTC; v_gene: TRBV7-2; j_gene: TRBJ1-2; d_gene: TRBD1; len: 14; abundance: NA
CDR3aa: CAISGGTAGVGYTF; CDR3nt: TGTGCCATCAGTGGGGGGACAGCCGGCGTTGGCTACACCTTC; v_gene: TRBV10-3; j_gene: TRBJ1-2; d_gene: TRBD1; len: 14; abundance: NA
CDR3aa: CASRGTGQGGNEQFF; CDR3nt: TGTGCCAGCAGGGGGACTGGACAGGGGGGAAATGAGCAGTTCTTC; v_gene: TRBV27; j_gene: TRBJ2-1; d_gene: TRBD1; len: 15; abundance: NA
CDR3aa: CASSYGVTGGYEQYF; CDR3nt: TGTGCCAGCAGTTACGGAGTGACAGGGGGCTACGAGCAGTACTTC; v_gene: TRBV6-5; j_gene: TRBJ2-7; d_gene: TRBD1; len: 15; abundance: NA
CDR3aa: CASRKQGVSGNTIYF; CDR3nt: TGTGCCAGCAGGAAACAGGGGGTCTCTGGAAACACCATATATTTT; v_gene: TRBV11-2; j_gene: TRBJ1-3; d_gene: TRBD1; len: 15; abundance: NA